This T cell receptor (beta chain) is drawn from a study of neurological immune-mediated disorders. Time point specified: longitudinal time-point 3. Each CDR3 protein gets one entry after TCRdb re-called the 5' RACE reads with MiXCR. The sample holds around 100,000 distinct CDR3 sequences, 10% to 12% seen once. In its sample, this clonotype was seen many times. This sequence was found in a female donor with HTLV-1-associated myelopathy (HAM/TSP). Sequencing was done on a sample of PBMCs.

CDR3 bases: TGTGCCAGCAGCCATGCTAGCGGGGTGTCCTACGAGCAGTACTTC. Translation gives CASSHASGVSYEQYF. The chain employs TRBV11-2 and TRBJ2-7; 9 bases are a match to TRBD2. The CDR3 is made up of 15 amino acids. The J segment lost 1 base and the V segment lost 5 bases, leaving 6 bases of the junction unmatched. From germline, CDR1 is SGHAT and CDR2 FQNNGV.